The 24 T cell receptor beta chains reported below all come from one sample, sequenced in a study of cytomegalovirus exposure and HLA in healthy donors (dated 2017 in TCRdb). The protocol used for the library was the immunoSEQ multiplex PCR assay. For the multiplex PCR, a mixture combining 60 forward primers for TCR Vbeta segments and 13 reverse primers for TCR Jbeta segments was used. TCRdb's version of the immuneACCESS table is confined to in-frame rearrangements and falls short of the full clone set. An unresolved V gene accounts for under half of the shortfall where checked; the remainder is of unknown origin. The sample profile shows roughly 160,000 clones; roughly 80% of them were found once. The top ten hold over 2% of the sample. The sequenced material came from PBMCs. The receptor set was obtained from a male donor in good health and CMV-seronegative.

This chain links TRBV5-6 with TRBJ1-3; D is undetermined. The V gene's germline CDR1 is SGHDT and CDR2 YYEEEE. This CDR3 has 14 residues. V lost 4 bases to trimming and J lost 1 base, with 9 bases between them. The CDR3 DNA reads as TGTGCCAGCAGCAGAGTCCCTTCTGGAAACACCATATATTTT. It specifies CASSRVPSGNTIYF.

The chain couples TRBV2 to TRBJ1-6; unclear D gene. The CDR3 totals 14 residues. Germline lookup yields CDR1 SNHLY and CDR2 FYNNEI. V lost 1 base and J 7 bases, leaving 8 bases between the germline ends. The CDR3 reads CASSEGQWNSPLHF. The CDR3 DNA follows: TGTGCCAGCAGTGAAGGGCAGTGGAATTCACCCCTCCACTTT.

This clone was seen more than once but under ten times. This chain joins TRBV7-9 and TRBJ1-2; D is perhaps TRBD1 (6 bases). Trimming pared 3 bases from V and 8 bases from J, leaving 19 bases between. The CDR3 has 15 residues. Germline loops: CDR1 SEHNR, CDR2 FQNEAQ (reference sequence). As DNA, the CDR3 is TGTGCCAGCAGCTTCCGGGGAGCGACAGGCGGCGGCTACACCTTC. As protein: CASSFRGATGGGYTF.

CDR3 bases: TGCAGCGCCGAAGCCGGGACAGGGGTCCGTGGCTATGGCTACACCTTC. It specifies CSAEAGTGVRGYGYTF. The chain couples TRBV29-1 to TRBJ1-2, with 10 bases aligning to TRBD1. V gave up 7 bases and J gave up 4 bases; unmatched junction bases: 15. Germline CDR1 is SQVTM and CDR2 is ANQGSEA. The CDR3 loop spans 16 amino acids.

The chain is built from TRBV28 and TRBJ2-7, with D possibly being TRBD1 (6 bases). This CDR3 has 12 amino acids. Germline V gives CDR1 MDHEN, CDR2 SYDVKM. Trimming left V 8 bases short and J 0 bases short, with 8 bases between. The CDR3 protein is CASGQNSYEQYF. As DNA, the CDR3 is TGTGCCAGCGGACAGAACTCCTACGAGCAGTACTTC.

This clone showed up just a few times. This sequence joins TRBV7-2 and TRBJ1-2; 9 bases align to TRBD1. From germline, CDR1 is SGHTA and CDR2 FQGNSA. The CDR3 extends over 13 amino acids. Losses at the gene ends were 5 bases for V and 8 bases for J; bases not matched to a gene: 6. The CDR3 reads CASSPQGAGGYTF. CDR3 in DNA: TGTGCCAGCAGCCCACAGGGGGCGGGAGGCTACACCTTC.

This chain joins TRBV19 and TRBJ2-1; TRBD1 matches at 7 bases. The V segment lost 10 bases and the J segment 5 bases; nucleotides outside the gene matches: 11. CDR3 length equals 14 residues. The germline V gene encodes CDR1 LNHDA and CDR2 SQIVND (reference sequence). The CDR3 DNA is TGTGCCACCTCCGGACAGGCCCCCAACAATGAGCAGTTCTTC. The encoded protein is CATSGQAPNNEQFF.

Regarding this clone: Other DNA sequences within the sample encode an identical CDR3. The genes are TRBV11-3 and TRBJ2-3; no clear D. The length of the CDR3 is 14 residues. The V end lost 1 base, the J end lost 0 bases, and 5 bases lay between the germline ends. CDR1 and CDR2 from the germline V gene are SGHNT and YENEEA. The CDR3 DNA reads TGTGCCAGCAGCTTAGGGCGGAGCACAGATACGCAGTATTTT. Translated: CASSLGRSTDTQYF.

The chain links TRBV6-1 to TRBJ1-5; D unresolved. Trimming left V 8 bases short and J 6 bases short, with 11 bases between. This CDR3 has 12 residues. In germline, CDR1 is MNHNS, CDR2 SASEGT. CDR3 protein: CASRFSGQPQHF. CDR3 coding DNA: TGTGCCAGCCGATTTTCGGGTCAGCCCCAGCATTTT.

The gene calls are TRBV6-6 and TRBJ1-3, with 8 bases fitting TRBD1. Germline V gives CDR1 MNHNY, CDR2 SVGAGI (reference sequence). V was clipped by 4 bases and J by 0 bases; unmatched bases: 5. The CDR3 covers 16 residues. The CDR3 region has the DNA TGTGCCAGCAGTTTTGGGACAGGAACCTCTGGAAACACCATATATTTT. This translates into CASSFGTGTSGNTIYF.

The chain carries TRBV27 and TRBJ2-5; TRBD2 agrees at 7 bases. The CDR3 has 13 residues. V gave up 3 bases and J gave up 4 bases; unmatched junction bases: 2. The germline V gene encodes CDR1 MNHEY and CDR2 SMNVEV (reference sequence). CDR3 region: CASSFREGETQYF. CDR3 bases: TGTGCCAGCAGTTTTAGGGAGGGAGAGACCCAGTACTTC.

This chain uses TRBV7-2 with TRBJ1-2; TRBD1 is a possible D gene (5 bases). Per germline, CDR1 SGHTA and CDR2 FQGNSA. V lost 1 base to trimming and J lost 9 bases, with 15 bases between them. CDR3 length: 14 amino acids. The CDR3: CASSLVGQGASYTF. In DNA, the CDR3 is TGTGCCAGCAGCTTAGTCGGGCAGGGTGCGAGCTACACCTTC.

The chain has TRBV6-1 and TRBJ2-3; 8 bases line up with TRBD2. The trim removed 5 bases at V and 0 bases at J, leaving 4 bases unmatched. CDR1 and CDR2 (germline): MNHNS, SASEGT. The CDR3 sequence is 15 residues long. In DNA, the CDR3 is TGTGCCAGCAGTTTTTTAGCGGGGAGCACAGATACGCAGTATTTT. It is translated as CASSFLAGSTDTQYF.

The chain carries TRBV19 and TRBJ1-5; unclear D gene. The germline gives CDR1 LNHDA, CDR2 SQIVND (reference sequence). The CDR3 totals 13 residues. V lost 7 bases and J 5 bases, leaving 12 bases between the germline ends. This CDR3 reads CASTIGGYQPQHF. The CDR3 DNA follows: TGTGCCAGTACCATCGGAGGTTATCAGCCCCAGCATTTT.

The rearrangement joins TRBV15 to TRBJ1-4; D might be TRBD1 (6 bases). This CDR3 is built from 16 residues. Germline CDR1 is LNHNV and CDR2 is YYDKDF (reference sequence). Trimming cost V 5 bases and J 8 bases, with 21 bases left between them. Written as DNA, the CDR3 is TGTGCCACCAGCGGAGCCTCAGGGGCGCTTGAAGAAAAACTGTTTTTT. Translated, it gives CATSGASGALEEKLFF.

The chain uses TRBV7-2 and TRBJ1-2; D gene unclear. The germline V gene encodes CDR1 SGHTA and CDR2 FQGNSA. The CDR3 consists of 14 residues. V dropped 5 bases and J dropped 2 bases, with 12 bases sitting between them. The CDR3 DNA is TGTGCCAGCAGCCTCCGGGTTTTGAACTATGGCTACACCTTC. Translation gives CASSLRVLNYGYTF.

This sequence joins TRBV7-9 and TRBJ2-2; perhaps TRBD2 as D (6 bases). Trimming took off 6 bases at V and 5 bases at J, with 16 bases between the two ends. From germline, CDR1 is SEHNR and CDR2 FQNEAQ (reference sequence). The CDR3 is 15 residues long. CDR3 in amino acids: CASRFFTGGTGELFF. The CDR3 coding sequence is TGTGCCAGCAGGTTCTTCACCGGAGGGACCGGGGAGCTGTTTTTT. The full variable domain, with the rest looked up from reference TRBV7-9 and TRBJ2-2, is DTGVSQNPRHKITKRGQNVTFRCDPISEHNRLYWYRQTLGQGPEFLTYFQNEAQLEKSRLLSDRFSAERPKGSFSTLEIQRTEQGDSAMYLCASRFFTGGTGELFFGEGSRLTVL.

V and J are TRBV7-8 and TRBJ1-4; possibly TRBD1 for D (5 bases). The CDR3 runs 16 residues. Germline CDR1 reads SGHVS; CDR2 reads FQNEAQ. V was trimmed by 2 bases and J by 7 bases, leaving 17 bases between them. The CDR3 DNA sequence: TGTGCCAGCAGCTTATTGGCAGGGCAGGGCAGTGAAAAACTGTTTTTT. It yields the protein CASSLLAGQGSEKLFF.

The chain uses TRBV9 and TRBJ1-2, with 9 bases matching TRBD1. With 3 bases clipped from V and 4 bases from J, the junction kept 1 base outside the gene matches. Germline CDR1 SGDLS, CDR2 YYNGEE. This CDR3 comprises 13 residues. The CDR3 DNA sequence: TGTGCCAGCAGCGAACAGGGGGCCTATGGCTACACCTTC. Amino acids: CASSEQGAYGYTF.

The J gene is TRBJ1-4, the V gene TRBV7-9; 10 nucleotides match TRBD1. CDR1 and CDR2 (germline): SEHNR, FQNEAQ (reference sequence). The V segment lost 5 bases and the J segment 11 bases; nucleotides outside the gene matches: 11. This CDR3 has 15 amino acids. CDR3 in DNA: TGTGCCAGCAGCGCCAGAGCGGGACAGGGGAAGAAACTGTTTTTT. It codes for CASSARAGQGKKLFF.

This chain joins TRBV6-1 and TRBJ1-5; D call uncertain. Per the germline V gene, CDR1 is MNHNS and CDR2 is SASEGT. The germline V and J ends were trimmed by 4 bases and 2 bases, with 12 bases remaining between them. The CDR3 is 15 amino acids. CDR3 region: CASSVLPSGNQPQHF. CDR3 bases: TGTGCCAGCAGTGTCCTACCAAGCGGCAATCAGCCCCAGCATTTT.

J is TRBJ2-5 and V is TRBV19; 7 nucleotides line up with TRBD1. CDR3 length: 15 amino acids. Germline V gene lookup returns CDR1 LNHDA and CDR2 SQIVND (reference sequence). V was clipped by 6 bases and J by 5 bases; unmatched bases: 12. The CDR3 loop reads CASRKGAGVWETQYF. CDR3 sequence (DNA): TGTGCCAGTAGAAAGGGGGCGGGCGTGTGGGAGACCCAGTACTTC.

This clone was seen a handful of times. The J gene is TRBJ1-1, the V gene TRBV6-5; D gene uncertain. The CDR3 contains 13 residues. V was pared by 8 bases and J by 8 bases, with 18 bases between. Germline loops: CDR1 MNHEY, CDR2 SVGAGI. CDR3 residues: CASARLVLAEAFF. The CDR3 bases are TGTGCCAGCGCACGACTCGTTTTGGCGGAAGCTTTCTTT.

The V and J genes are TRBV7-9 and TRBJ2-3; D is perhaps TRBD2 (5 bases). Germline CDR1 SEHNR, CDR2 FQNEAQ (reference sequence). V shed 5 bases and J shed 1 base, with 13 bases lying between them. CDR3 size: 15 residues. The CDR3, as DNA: TGTGCCAGCAGCCGTAATCGGGGAGGCACAGATACGCAGTATTTT. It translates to CASSRNRGGTDTQYF.